Following are 22 T cell receptor beta chains from one sample sequenced in a study of OX40 agonist ivuxolimab in advanced cancers. Using immunoSEQ multiplex PCR, the repertoire was profiled, and TCRdb retains in-frame clones only, with some absent. Here the sample spans about 40,000 clones, about 88% being singletons. Material: CD4+ or CD8+ T cells sorted from blood, obtained in a trial of the OX40 agonist ivuxolimab. All receptors come from an adult with an advanced solid tumor such as melanoma, head and neck, liver or kidney cancer.

The chain recombines TRBV2 with TRBJ1-4; D might be TRBD1 (5 bases). The germline V gene has CDR1 SNHLY and CDR2 FYNNEI. The CDR3 runs to 13 residues. V gave up 6 bases and J gave up 7 bases, with 12 bases separating them. For the CDR3, the DNA is TGTGCCAGCAGGTTAGGTGGGACTGAAAAACTGTTTTTT. Amino acid sequence: CASRLGGTEKLFF.

V and J are TRBV6-5 and TRBJ1-2; 8 bases are shared with TRBD1. With V trimmed by 2 bases and J by 3 bases, 8 bases remained unmatched. CDR3 length: 16 residues. The germline V gene has CDR1 MNHEY and CDR2 SVGAGI. This chain's CDR3 is CASSYRQGAAYYGYTF. Written as DNA, the CDR3 is TGTGCCAGCAGTTACAGGCAGGGGGCAGCCTACTATGGCTACACCTTC.

V and J are TRBV7-6 and TRBJ1-2; 7 positions agree with TRBD1. J lost 3 bases, V lost 5 bases, and 6 bases had no gene match. This CDR3 comprises 14 residues. The germline V gene has CDR1 SGHVS and CDR2 FNYEAQ. Here the CDR3 reads CASSPNRGDYGYTF. CDR3 DNA sequence: TGTGCCAGCAGCCCCAACAGGGGAGACTATGGCTACACCTTC.

This chain uses TRBV5-5 with TRBJ2-7; 10 positions match TRBD1. The V gene's germline CDR1 is SGHKS and CDR2 YYEKEE (reference sequence). Losses at the gene ends were 4 bases for V and 4 bases for J; bases not matched to a gene: 8. The CDR3 length is 15 residues. CDR3 protein: CASSQDRGKGYEQYF. The CDR3 DNA is TGTGCCAGCAGCCAGGACAGGGGGAAGGGGTACGAGCAGTACTTC.

In nucleotides, the CDR3 is TGTGCCAGCAGTGCCGGGGGCTTCGCTCAGCCCCAGCATTTT. Its translation: CASSAGGFAQPQHF. J is TRBJ1-5 and V is TRBV6-5; TRBD1 is a possible D gene (6 bases). V lost 5 bases and J lost 6, with 14 bases in between. Germline CDR1 MNHEY, CDR2 SVGAGI. The CDR3 is made up of 14 amino acids.

This chain joins TRBV9 and TRBJ2-6, with D possibly TRBD1 on 6 matching bases. Germline V lookup: CDR1 SGDLS, CDR2 YYNGEE. The CDR3 covers 19 residues. V dropped 2 bases and J dropped 0 bases, with 18 bases sitting between them. CDR3 nucleotides: TGTGCCAGCAGCGTGTCCGAGGGGGTGGGGAGCTCTGGGGCCAACGTCCTGACTTTC. It yields the protein CASSVSEGVGSSGANVLTF.

The chain uses TRBV12-5 and TRBJ2-1; no clear D gene. CDR1 LGHNT and CDR2 FRNRAP come from the germline V gene. V lost 1 base, J lost 9 bases, and 10 bases lay in between. The CDR3 sequence is 13 residues long. The CDR3 region is CASGLGTRGEQFF. In DNA form, the CDR3 reads TGTGCTAGTGGTTTGGGGACCCGCGGTGAGCAGTTCTTC.

This clone was recorded a few times. The genes are TRBV5-1 and TRBJ1-1; possibly TRBD1 for D (6 bases). The CDR3 runs 14 residues. V was cut by 3 bases and J by 2 bases, with 11 bases left in between. Germline values: CDR1 SGHRS, CDR2 YFSETQ. In nucleotides, the CDR3 is TGCGCCAGCAGCTACTCAGGGGAAAACACTGAAGCTTTCTTT. Encoded protein: CASSYSGENTEAFF.

The V and J genes are TRBV2 and TRBJ2-2, with TRBD1 identical over 7 bases. Germline lookup yields CDR1 SNHLY and CDR2 FYNNEI. The CDR3 contains 14 residues. V lost 5 bases, J lost 6 bases, and 6 bases stayed unmatched. DNA for the CDR3: TGTGCCAGCAGTCCGGGACAGCCCCCCGGGGAGCTGTTTTTT. Encoded protein: CASSPGQPPGELFF.

The chain employs TRBV30 and TRBJ2-5; 13 bases fit TRBD2. The length of the CDR3 is 17 residues. The ends lost 2 bases at V and 5 bases at J; junction bases unmatched: 11. The V gene's germline CDR1 is GTSNPN and CDR2 SVGIG (reference sequence). CDR3 region: CAWSSGTSGATGETQYF. Here the CDR3 DNA reads TGTGCCTGGAGTTCCGGGACTAGCGGGGCTACAGGGGAGACCCAGTACTTC. The full variable domain, with the rest looked up from reference TRBV30 and TRBJ2-5, is SQTIHQWPATLVQPVGSPLSLECTVEGTSNPNLYWYRQAAGRGLQLLFYSVGIGQISSEVPQNLSASRPQDRQFILSSKKLLLSDSGFYLCAWSSGTSGATGETQYFGPGTRLLVL.

The chain recombines TRBV27 with TRBJ1-2; D is undetermined. Germline V gene sequence: CDR1 MNHEY, CDR2 SMNVEV (reference sequence). The CDR3 is 11 residues long. Trimming left V 5 bases short and J 5 bases short, with 6 bases between. CDR3 region: CASSGGYGYTF. In nucleotides, the CDR3 is TGTGCCAGCAGTGGAGGGTATGGCTACACCTTC.

The rearrangement uses TRBV6-6 and TRBJ2-3; 11 bases are a match to TRBD2. CDR3 length: 14 amino acids. Germline lookup yields CDR1 MNHNY and CDR2 SVGAGI (reference sequence). J was trimmed by 2 bases and V by 6 bases; bases with no gene match: 1. The DNA for the CDR3 is TGTGCCAGCAGACTAGCGGGGGACACAGATACGCAGTATTTT. Amino acids: CASRLAGDTDTQYF.

The CDR3 region is CASSFGRQVGLYGYTF. In nucleotides, the CDR3 is TGTGCCAGCAGCTTTGGTAGACAGGTCGGACTCTATGGCTACACCTTC. The chain combines TRBV12-1 with TRBJ1-2; whether TRBD1, the table's D call, matches the DNA was not checked. TRBV12-1 is annotated as a pseudogene. CDR3 length equals 16 residues.

This clone was observed a few times. V and J are TRBV11-3 and TRBJ2-5; tentative D call: TRBD1 (6 bases). Trimming shortened V by 2 bases and J by 1 base, and 11 bases separated the two germline ends. There are 15 residues in the CDR3. Germline V gene sequence: CDR1 SGHNT, CDR2 YENEEA. The CDR3 sequence is CASSLREGGQETQYF. In DNA form, the CDR3 reads TGTGCCAGCAGCTTAAGGGAAGGGGGCCAAGAGACCCAGTACTTC.

The chain joins TRBV6-5 to TRBJ1-3; D is possibly TRBD1 (5 bases). V was pared by 2 bases and J by 0 bases, with 8 bases between. The CDR3 extends over 15 amino acids. Germline values: CDR1 MNHEY, CDR2 SVGAGI. The CDR3 sequence is CASSYADSSGNTIYF. The CDR3 coding sequence is TGTGCCAGCAGTTACGCTGACAGCTCTGGAAACACCATATATTTT.

The V gene is TRBV7-9, the J gene TRBJ1-2, with TRBD1 matching 11 bases. The CDR3 is made up of 15 amino acids. V lost 4 bases and J lost 3; bases outside the gene matches: 4. Germline-derived CDR1 and CDR2 are SEHNR and FQNEAQ (reference sequence). CDR3 DNA: TGTGCCAGCAGCTCCCGGGACAGGGGGGACTATGGCTACACCTTC. It translates to CASSSRDRGDYGYTF.

The CDR3 loop reads CASRQDTEAFF. CDR3 nucleotide sequence: TGTGCCAGCAGGCAGGACACTGAAGCTTTCTTT. The chain carries TRBV6-6 and TRBJ1-1; no firm D call. The V gene's germline CDR1 is MNHNY and CDR2 SVGAGI (reference sequence). CDR3 size: 11 residues. Trimming removed 6 bases at V and 3 bases at J, with 5 bases between.

The CDR3, as DNA: TGTGCCAGTAGCCACACCCAGACTAGCGGGGGGGTTGATGAGCAGTTCTTC. This codes for CASSHTQTSGGVDEQFF. This sequence joins TRBV19 and TRBJ2-1, with 14 positions matching TRBD2. The germline CDR1 and CDR2 sequences are LNHDA and SQIVND (reference sequence). This CDR3 comprises 17 residues. With V trimmed by 6 bases and J by 8 bases, 12 bases remained unmatched.

This chain connects TRBV4-1 to TRBJ2-5; 8 bases map to TRBD2. The V gene end was trimmed by 2 bases and the J gene end by 9 bases; junction bases not matched to a gene: 14. The length of the CDR3 is 16 residues. CDR1 and CDR2 from the germline V gene are MGHRA and YSYEKL. The CDR3 DNA reads as TGCGCCAGCAGCCAAACGGCGGGGGGCCAGTACGGCTCCCAGTACTTC. It specifies CASSQTAGGQYGSQYF.

The V and J genes are TRBV7-3 and TRBJ2-1; D possibly matches TRBD1 or TRBD2 (5 bases each). Germline V gene data show CDR1 as SGHTA and CDR2 as FQGTGA. Between the trimmed V and J ends, which lost 4 bases and 0 bases, there was a span of 13 bases. CDR3 size: 16 residues. CDR3 protein: CASSSGLSSSYNEQFF. DNA for the CDR3: TGTGCCAGCAGCTCGGGGCTTTCCAGCTCCTACAATGAGCAGTTCTTC.

The J gene is TRBJ2-5, the V gene TRBV6-5; D is undetermined. The CDR3 length is 15 residues. Per the germline V gene, CDR1 is MNHEY and CDR2 is SVGAGI. Trimming shortened V by 2 bases and J by 9 bases, and 19 bases separated the two germline ends. The CDR3 DNA reads as TGTGCCAGCAGTTACCCTACCCCGTGGAATGGGGCCCAGTACTTC. It codes for CASSYPTPWNGAQYF.

V usage is TRBV13 and J usage is TRBJ2-3; D unresolved. The CDR3 runs 13 residues. V lost 6 bases to trimming and J lost 4 bases, with 11 bases between them. CDR1 and CDR2 (germline): PRHDT, FYEKMQ (reference sequence). Here the CDR3 DNA reads TGTGCCAGCAGTCGCGGACCTCCAGATACGCAGTATTTT. It yields the protein CASSRGPPDTQYF. The entire variable domain, with the rest obtained from reference TRBV13 and TRBJ2-3, is as follows: AAGVIQSPRHLIKEKRETATLKCYPIPRHDTVYWYQQGPGQDPQFLISFYEKMQSDKGSIPDRFSAQQFSDYHSELNMSSLELGDSALYFCASSRGPPDTQYFGPGTRLTVL.